These 25 T cell receptor beta chains came from one sample sequenced in a study of T-cell reconstitution after alpha-beta-depleted transplantation in children. Preparing the TCRbeta library involved the use of unique molecular identifiers. Via MiXCR, TCRdb re-called the PCR reads, giving one row per CDR3 protein. This table holds a few hundred thousand distinct CDR3 sequences, roughly a quarter found once. The sample here was PBMCs, taken before TCRalphabeta/CD19-depleted stem cell transplant. These receptor sequences come from a boy in the first two years of life with Wiskott-Aldrich syndrome, due to receive a stem cell transplant.

This chain connects TRBV20-1 to TRBJ2-1, with 7 bases that match TRBD2. V gave up 0 bases and J gave up 3 bases; unmatched junction bases: 8. The CDR3 loop spans 16 amino acids. The germline V gene encodes CDR1 DFQATT and CDR2 SNEGSKA (reference sequence). DNA for the CDR3: TGCAGTGCTAGAGATCGGGCGGGAGTCTACTACAATGAGCAGTTCTTC. Its protein is CSARDRAGVYYNEQFF.

This clonotype was detected only a few times. V and J are TRBV5-6 and TRBJ1-5; 8 nucleotides match TRBD1. The CDR3 sequence is 14 residues long. Germline values: CDR1 SGHDT, CDR2 YYEEEE. With 4 bases clipped from V and 7 bases from J, the junction kept 7 bases outside the gene matches. The CDR3: CASSIWTGRQPQHF. The DNA for the CDR3 is TGTGCCAGCAGCATATGGACAGGGAGACAGCCCCAGCATTTT.

V usage is TRBV12-3 or TRBV12-4 and J usage is TRBJ2-1; D gene ambiguous. Trimming removed 3 bases at V and 9 bases at J, with 3 bases between. This CDR3 is 10 amino acids long. The DNA for the CDR3 is TGTGCCAGCAGTTTGTTTGAGCAGTTCTTC. Encoded protein: CASSLFEQFF.

The genes are TRBV5-1 and TRBJ1-2; 7 nucleotides agree with TRBD1. The CDR3 spans 13 residues. In germline, CDR1 is SGHRS, CDR2 YFSETQ. Trimming at V came to 3 bases and at J to 8 bases, leaving 7 bases not matched to a gene. CDR3 DNA sequence: TGCGCCAGCAGCTCCCCTACAGGGGACGGCTACACCTTC. Translation gives CASSSPTGDGYTF.

In this sample, this clonotype turned up a few times. This chain uses TRBV5-1 with TRBJ2-6; D uncertain. The CDR3 runs to 15 residues. CDR1 SGHRS and CDR2 YFSETQ come from the germline V gene. Trimming pared 4 bases from V and 0 bases from J, leaving 8 bases between. CDR3 sequence reads: CASSNRSSGANVLTF. The CDR3 nucleotides read TGCGCCAGCAGCAACAGATCCTCTGGGGCCAACGTCCTGACTTTC.

The chain carries TRBV2 and TRBJ2-3; D possibly corresponds to TRBD2 (6 bases). The CDR3 consists of 15 residues. From germline, CDR1 is SNHLY and CDR2 FYNNEI. Trimming took 6 bases from V and 3 from J, leaving 16 bases between them. CDR3 bases: TGTGCCAGCAGGCGGCGGGGAGTTAGGACAGATACGCAGTATTTT. It specifies CASRRRGVRTDTQYF.

The gene calls are TRBV5-1 and TRBJ2-2; D possibly uses TRBD1 or TRBD2 (6 bases each). The CDR3 sequence is 14 residues long. With 4 bases removed from V and 14 bases from J, the gap between germline ends came to 21 bases. CDR1 and CDR2 (germline): SGHRS, YFSETQ. This CDR3 is CASSPDRRGLGLFF. The CDR3 bases are TGCGCCAGCAGCCCAGACCGCCGGGGGCTGGGCCTGTTTTTT.

V is TRBV20-1 and J is TRBJ2-5; TRBD2 aligns across 12 bases. J gave up 7 bases and V 4 bases, and 16 bases lay outside the gene matches. This CDR3 contains 17 residues. CDR1 and CDR2 from the germline V gene are DFQATT and SNEGSKA (reference sequence). The DNA for the CDR3 is TGCAGTGCTACTTCCCGGACTAGCGGGGTGGTAGGGGTGACCCAGTACTTC. It translates to CSATSRTSGVVGVTQYF.

This clonotype has only a few counts. V usage is TRBV12-3 or TRBV12-4 and J usage is TRBJ2-4; no clear D. V lost 0 bases and J lost 0, with 9 bases in between. The CDR3 has 16 amino acids. CDR3 bases: TGTGCCAGCAGTTTAGCGCTAACACTAGCCAAAAACATTCAGTACTTC. Encoded protein: CASSLALTLAKNIQYF.

This clonotype has a handful of counts. Here the CDR3 DNA reads TGTGCCTGGGGGACGGACTCCTACGAGCAGTACTTC. This codes for CAWGTDSYEQYF. The chain recombines TRBV30 with TRBJ2-7; D could derive from TRBD1 or TRBD2 (5 bases each). Germline V CDR1 and CDR2: GTSNPN, SVGIG (reference sequence). With 5 bases removed from V and 0 bases from J, the gap between germline ends came to 8 bases. The CDR3 has 12 residues.

This clonotype was counted only a few times. This chain joins TRBV5-1 and TRBJ2-1; no definite D call. This CDR3 has 14 amino acids. Germline V gives CDR1 SGHRS, CDR2 YFSETQ. Trimming took 2 bases from V and 1 from J, leaving 7 bases between them. The CDR3 region has the DNA TGCGCCAGCAGCTTCGACTTTTCCTACAATGAGCAGTTCTTC. It is translated as CASSFDFSYNEQFF.

This clonotype showed up just a few times. The rearrangement joins TRBV18 to TRBJ1-1; weak D call: TRBD1 (5 bases). This CDR3 spans 13 amino acids. Germline loops: CDR1 KGHSH, CDR2 LQKENI. The V and J ends lost 1 base and 8 bases respectively, with 11 bases between them. The CDR3 region has the DNA TGTGCCAGCTCACCACAGGGACCCCTGGAAGCTTTCTTT. This sequence encodes CASSPQGPLEAFF. Filled out from reference TRBV18 and TRBJ1-1, the complete variable domain reads NAGVMQNPRHLVRRRGQEARLRCSPMKGHSHVYWYRQLPEEGLKFMVYLQKENIIDESGMPKERFSAEFPKEGPSILRIQQVVRGDSAAYFCASSPQGPLEAFFGQGTRLTVV.

The chain links TRBV24-1 to TRBJ2-1; D is ambiguous. The CDR3 is 13 residues long. With 10 bases removed from V and 7 bases from J, the gap between germline ends came to 16 bases. Germline-derived CDR1 and CDR2 are KGHDR and SFDVKD. Here the CDR3 reads CATQGPNPNEQFF. For the CDR3, the DNA is TGTGCCACTCAAGGCCCGAATCCGAATGAGCAGTTCTTC.

This clonotype showed up just once. The chain joins TRBV5-1 to TRBJ2-2, with D hard to call. Trimming left V 0 bases short and J 7 bases short, with 13 bases between. CDR1 is SGHRS and CDR2 is YFSETQ in the germline V gene. CDR3 length: 15 residues. The CDR3 is CASSLALTAVGELFF. The CDR3 DNA is TGCGCCAGCAGCTTGGCCCTAACAGCCGTCGGGGAGCTGTTTTTT.

The chain carries TRBV20-1 and TRBJ2-5; D is tentatively TRBD1 or TRBD2 (5 bases each). The germline V gene has CDR1 DFQATT and CDR2 SNEGSKA (reference sequence). Between the trimmed V and J ends, which lost 4 bases and 2 bases, there was a span of 11 bases. The CDR3 loop spans 13 amino acids. The CDR3 spells CSAKRGKQETQYF. CDR3 DNA sequence: TGCAGTGCTAAGAGGGGAAAACAAGAGACCCAGTACTTC.

This rearrangement joins TRBV25-1 to TRBJ2-1; D might be TRBD2 (6 bases). This CDR3 region has 14 residues. V shed 2 bases and J shed 13 bases, with 18 bases lying between them. Germline V gene lookup returns CDR1 MGHDK and CDR2 SYGVNS. CDR3 sequence (DNA): TGTGCCAGCAGTGAAGCCGGGACTGGCGTTAGTCAGTTCTTC. Translated, it gives CASSEAGTGVSQFF.

This clonotype was seen once. The chain employs TRBV10-2 and TRBJ1-2, with a possible D match to TRBD1 (5 bases). Trimming left V 4 bases short and J 2 bases short, with 8 bases between. CDR1 and CDR2 from the germline V gene are WSHSY and SAAADI. The CDR3 covers 13 residues. The CDR3 sequence: CASSVGPNYGYTF. The CDR3, as DNA: TGCGCCAGCAGTGTGGGACCAAACTATGGCTACACCTTC.

This clonotype turned up a few times. The chain combines TRBV6-1 with TRBJ2-2; tentatively, D is TRBD2 (7 bases). Germline loops: CDR1 MNHNS, CDR2 SASEGT. This CDR3 region has 15 residues. Trimming took 8 bases from V and 4 from J, leaving 17 bases between them. The chain's CDR3 is CASLRAGAGTGELFF. The CDR3 DNA is TGTGCCAGCCTACGGGCGGGGGCGGGCACCGGGGAGCTGTTTTTT.

This clonotype was observed a few times. The chain links TRBV20-1 to TRBJ1-6, with a possible D match to TRBD1 (5 bases). The CDR3 loop spans 16 amino acids. Trimming took off 6 bases at V and 0 bases at J, with 15 bases between the two ends. The germline gives CDR1 DFQATT, CDR2 SNEGSKA (reference sequence). CDR3 sequence reads: CSASLGQRSYNSPLHF. In nucleotides, the CDR3 is TGCAGTGCAAGTCTAGGACAACGCTCCTATAATTCACCCCTCCACTTT.

This clonotype turned up a few times. J is TRBJ1-4 and V is TRBV5-1; D is ambiguous. V was cut by 3 bases and J by 3 bases, with 6 bases left in between. CDR3 length: 13 residues. Germline lookup yields CDR1 SGHRS and CDR2 YFSETQ. The CDR3 protein is CASSSAPNEKLFF. In nucleotides, the CDR3 is TGCGCCAGCAGCTCCGCACCTAATGAAAAACTGTTTTTT. Together with reference TRBV5-1 and TRBJ1-4, the CDR3 gives the full variable domain: KAGVTQTPRYLIKTRGQQVTLSCSPISGHRSVSWYQQTPGQGLQFLFEYFSETQRNKGNFPGRFSGRQFSNSRSEMNVSTLELGDSALYLCASSSAPNEKLFFGSGTQLSVL.

This clonotype was recorded a few times. The J gene is TRBJ2-1, the V gene TRBV20-1; D is unresolved. Per the germline V gene, CDR1 is DFQATT and CDR2 is SNEGSKA (reference sequence). CDR3 length: 15 amino acids. The V gene lost 4 bases and the J gene lost 0 bases, with 13 bases spanning the gap. The CDR3 is CSAIIPSSSYNEQFF. DNA of the CDR3: TGCAGTGCTATCATTCCTAGTAGCTCCTACAATGAGCAGTTCTTC.

V is TRBV10-3 and J is TRBJ2-3; TRBD2 matches 7 bases. This CDR3 comprises 15 residues. V dropped 4 bases and J dropped 2; count of bases not matched to a gene: 6. Germline CDR1 reads ENHRY; CDR2 reads SYGVKD. CDR3 in amino acids: CAISVGEGPTDTQYF. In DNA, the CDR3 is TGTGCCATCAGTGTGGGGGAGGGCCCCACAGATACGCAGTATTTT.

The chain is built from TRBV19 and TRBJ1-1; no clear D gene. V lost 3 bases and J 5 bases, leaving 22 bases between the germline ends. CDR3 length equals 17 residues. Germline CDR1 is LNHDA and CDR2 is SQIVND (reference sequence). The CDR3 loop reads CASSILAATDFGTEAFF. CDR3 bases: TGTGCCAGTAGTATCCTCGCCGCCACGGATTTCGGGACTGAAGCTTTCTTT. Full variable domain (missing parts from reference TRBV19 and TRBJ1-1): DGGITQSPKYLFRKEGQNVTLSCEQNLNHDAMYWYRQDPGQGLRLIYYSQIVNDFQKGDIAEGYSVSREKKESFPLTVTSAQKNPTAFYLCASSILAATDFGTEAFFGQGTRLTVV.

The genes are TRBV20-1 and TRBJ1-6; D is undetermined. The CDR3 covers 14 residues. Germline loops: CDR1 DFQATT, CDR2 SNEGSKA (reference sequence). V was trimmed by 6 bases and J by 0 bases, leaving 9 bases between them. CDR3 in amino acids: CSAFLSSYNSPLHF. In DNA form, the CDR3 reads TGCAGTGCGTTTCTTAGCTCCTATAATTCACCCCTCCACTTT.

The rearrangement uses TRBV11-2 and TRBJ2-7; 10 positions match TRBD1. There are 17 residues in the CDR3. Unmatched junction bases numbered 11, after V lost 3 bases and J lost 3 bases. CDR1 is SGHAT and CDR2 is FQNNGV in the germline V gene. CDR3 coding DNA: TGTGCCAGCAGCTTGGGACAGGGGATTTATCAGGACTACGAGCAGTACTTC. Translated, it gives CASSLGQGIYQDYEQYF. Full variable domain (rest looked up from reference TRBV11-2 and TRBJ2-7): EAGVAQSPRYKIIEKRQSVAFWCNPISGHATLYWYQQILGQGPKLLIQFQNNGVVDDSQLPKDRFSAERLKGVDSTLKIQPAKLEDSAVYLCASSLGQGIYQDYEQYFGPGTRLTVT.